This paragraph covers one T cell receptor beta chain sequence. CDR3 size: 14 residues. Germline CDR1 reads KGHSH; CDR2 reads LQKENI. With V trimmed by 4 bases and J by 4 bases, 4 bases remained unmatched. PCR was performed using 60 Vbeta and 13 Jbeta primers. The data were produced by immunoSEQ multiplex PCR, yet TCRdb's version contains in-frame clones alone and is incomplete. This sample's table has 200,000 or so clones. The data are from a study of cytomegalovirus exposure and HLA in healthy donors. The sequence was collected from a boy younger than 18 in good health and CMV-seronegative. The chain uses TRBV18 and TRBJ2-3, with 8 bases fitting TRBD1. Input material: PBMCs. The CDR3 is CASSLDRGPDTQYF. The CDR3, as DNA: TGTGCCAGCTCACTCGACAGGGGCCCAGATACGCAGTATTTT. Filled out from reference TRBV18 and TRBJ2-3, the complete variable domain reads NAGVMQNPRHLVRRRGQEARLRCSPMKGHSHVYWYRQLPEEGLKFMVYLQKENIIDESGMPKERFSAEFPKEGPSILRIQQVVRGDSAAYFCASSLDRGPDTQYFGPGTRLTVL.